These 5 T cell receptor beta chains were sequenced from one sample in a study of shared clonotypes between healthy human individuals. This table comes from immunoSEQ multiplex PCR, and its TCRdb copy is limited to in-frame clones, with some not included. The profile shows over 850,000 clones, approximately 80% of them singletons. Specimen: memory CD4+ T cells from PBMCs. Subset reported: CD45RA-negative fraction. Receptor source: a man aged 18 to 29 in good health. Some clones in this sample may be carry-over from other donors' samples.

The chain joins TRBV2 to TRBJ1-1, with TRBD1 identical over 9 bases. Germline loops: CDR1 SNHLY, CDR2 FYNNEI. This CDR3 is built from 11 residues. Losses at the gene ends were 6 bases for V and 11 bases for J; bases not matched to a gene: 4. CDR3 in DNA: TGTGCCAGCAGGGAGACAGGGGGGGCTTTCTTT. This gives the protein CASRETGGAFF. Using reference TRBV2 and TRBJ1-1 for the parts outside the CDR3, the full variable domain is EPEVTQTPSHQVTQMGQEVILRCVPISNHLYFYWYRQILGQKVEFLVSFYNNEISEKSEIFDDQFSVERPDGSNFTLKIRSTKLEDSAMYFCASRETGGAFFGQGTRLTVV.

The chain has TRBV5-1 and TRBJ2-5; no definite D call. Deletions cut 0 bases from V and 4 bases from J, with 4 bases between. CDR3 size: 12 residues. The germline V gene has CDR1 SGHRS and CDR2 YFSETQ. This CDR3 is CASSLDTETQYF. CDR3 DNA sequence: TGCGCCAGCAGCTTGGATACAGAGACCCAGTACTTC.

This clone has just one count. V gene TRBV2 combines with J gene TRBJ1-3; D not certain. V lost 3 bases and J lost 0, with 12 bases in between. Germline V CDR1 and CDR2: SNHLY, FYNNEI. The CDR3 is 16 residues long. CDR3 coding DNA: TGTGCCAGCAGTGAGCAGAGTACCATCTCTGGAAACACCATATATTTT. It yields the protein CASSEQSTISGNTIYF.

Of note for this clone: A much larger clone lies a single base off, so this may be a read error. The rearrangement uses TRBV7-2 and TRBJ2-2; TRBD2 matches at 14 bases. The junction had 7 bases not matched to a gene; V was cut back by 4 bases and J by 6 bases. Germline CDR1 reads SGHTA; CDR2 reads FQGNSA. The CDR3 runs 17 residues. The CDR3 here is CASSSTSGRALAGELFF. CDR3 nucleotide sequence: TGTGCCAGCAGCTCGACTAGCGGGAGGGCCTTGGCCGGGGAGCTGTTTTTT.

This sequence joins TRBV11-2 and TRBJ1-1; D is unresolved. In germline, CDR1 is SGHAT, CDR2 FQNNGV. The CDR3 sequence is 14 residues long. V was shortened by 3 bases and J by 0 bases, with 8 bases between the two germline ends. The CDR3 nucleotides are TGTGCCAGCAGCTTCGAGGTAATGAACACTGAAGCTTTCTTT. It encodes CASSFEVMNTEAFF.